A single sample is the source of the 23 T cell receptor beta chains below, sequenced in a study of CD8 T cells in ankylosing spondylitis. TCRdb re-derived calls from the 5' RACE reads in MiXCR, one entry per CDR3 protein. The sample records fewer than 500,000 distinct CDR3 sequences, roughly 27% being singletons. Their recognized antigens are unknown. Whole-study findings and limits: Ankylosing spondylitis blood appeared to carry a characteristic TCR beta motif of roughly 8 highly homologous variants.

The sequencing sample was made of blood, either unsorted or a sorted T cell fraction (not recorded which). The receptors were gathered from a male donor with ankylosing spondylitis.

The V and J genes are TRBV5-1 and TRBJ1-1; the D gene is possibly TRBD1 (5 bases). Germline-derived CDR1 and CDR2 are SGHRS and YFSETQ. Trimming cost V 0 bases and J 6 bases, with 18 bases left between them. This CDR3 region has 16 residues. The CDR3: CASSLDFRGVASEAFF. Written as DNA, the CDR3 is TGCGCCAGCAGCTTGGATTTTCGGGGGGTCGCCTCTGAAGCTTTCTTT.

V gene TRBV20-1 combines with J gene TRBJ2-3; D could derive from TRBD1 or TRBD2 (5 bases each). Between the trimmed V and J ends, which lost 3 bases and 8 bases, there was a span of 18 bases. CDR3 size: 14 residues. Per germline, CDR1 DFQATT and CDR2 SNEGSKA (reference sequence). DNA of the CDR3: TGCAGTGCTAGTATACCTAACCAAGGGACTACGCAGTATTTT. This sequence encodes CSASIPNQGTTQYF.

This clonotype was counted once. The chain is built from TRBV2 and TRBJ2-1, with D tentatively TRBD2 (6 bases). V was shortened by 7 bases and J by 8 bases, with 18 bases between the two germline ends. The CDR3 is 14 amino acids. CDR1 is SNHLY and CDR2 is FYNNEI in the germline V gene. CDR3 sequence reads: CASMLTSSGYEQFF. The DNA for the CDR3 is TGTGCCAGCATGCTGACTAGTTCAGGGTATGAGCAGTTCTTC.

The chain has TRBV14 and TRBJ2-1, with 7 bases matching TRBD2. The J segment lost 0 bases and the V segment lost 2 bases, leaving 7 bases of the junction unmatched. The CDR3 has 17 residues. Germline V gives CDR1 SGHDN, CDR2 FVKESK. The DNA for the CDR3 is TGTGCCAGCAGCCAACCACTAGCGCCCAGCTCCTACAATGAGCAGTTCTTC. Its translation: CASSQPLAPSSYNEQFF.

This clonotype showed up just a few times. V is TRBV19 and J is TRBJ2-1, with 7 bases matching TRBD1. CDR3 size: 17 residues. Germline CDR1 is LNHDA and CDR2 is SQIVND (reference sequence). J was trimmed by 5 bases and V by 4 bases; bases with no gene match: 14. The CDR3 region has the DNA TGTGCCAGTAGTACGATAGAGACAGGGCTAAGGAACAATGAGCAGTTCTTC. Translation: CASSTIETGLRNNEQFF.

V and J are TRBV5-1 and TRBJ2-5; D perhaps matches TRBD1 (6 bases). This CDR3 contains 12 residues. Germline loops: CDR1 SGHRS, CDR2 YFSETQ. V lost 4 bases and J lost 4, with 8 bases in between. CDR3 in amino acids: CASSTDRETQYF. CDR3 sequence (DNA): TGCGCCAGCAGCACGGACAGAGAGACCCAGTACTTC.

V is TRBV18 and J is TRBJ2-1; 11 bases agree with TRBD2. The CDR3 is made up of 15 amino acids. From germline, CDR1 is KGHSH and CDR2 LQKENI. The ends lost 3 bases at V and 5 bases at J; junction bases unmatched: 3. The CDR3 DNA is TGTGCCAGCTCACCGGGACTAGCGGAACACAATGAGCAGTTCTTC. Its translation is CASSPGLAEHNEQFF.

V is TRBV4-1 and J is TRBJ2-7; D remains unclear. Germline lookup yields CDR1 MGHRA and CDR2 YSYEKL. Trimming shortened V by 0 bases and J by 7 bases, and 10 bases separated the two germline ends. The CDR3 consists of 13 residues. The CDR3 DNA reads as TGCGCCAGCAGCCAAGATCGGGCCATGGAGCAGTACTTC. Protein sequence: CASSQDRAMEQYF.

The rearrangement links TRBV18 to TRBJ1-5, with 10 positions matching TRBD1. This CDR3 has 16 residues. Trimming cost V 6 bases and J 7 bases; bases outside gene matches: 12. Germline CDR1 KGHSH, CDR2 LQKENI. CDR3 DNA sequence: TGTGCCAGCTCTCCTTCGACAGGGGGCCATCGGCAGCCCCAGCATTTT. Protein sequence: CASSPSTGGHRQPQHF.

This clonotype showed up just a few times. This rearrangement joins TRBV7-2 to TRBJ1-2; 9 bases align to TRBD1. V shed 3 bases and J 7 bases; nucleotides not matched to a gene: 12. CDR3 size: 16 residues. The V gene's germline CDR1 is SGHTA and CDR2 FQGNSA. Here the CDR3 reads CASSFTTGTGKLGYTF. The CDR3 DNA is TGTGCCAGCAGCTTCACAACCGGGACAGGGAAGCTTGGCTACACCTTC.

This clonotype was seen more than once but under ten times. This chain joins TRBV20-1 and TRBJ2-1; 11 nucleotides line up with TRBD2. Germline CDR1 reads DFQATT; CDR2 reads SNEGSKA (reference sequence). This CDR3 has 14 amino acids. J was trimmed by 6 bases and V by 6 bases; bases with no gene match: 7. This CDR3 is CSAGTSGSTNEQFF. The CDR3 region has the DNA TGCAGTGCCGGGACTAGCGGTTCTACCAATGAGCAGTTCTTC.

The V gene is TRBV29-1, the J gene TRBJ1-4; TRBD1 might be the D (6 bases). Germline V gives CDR1 SQVTM, CDR2 ANQGSEA. The germline V and J ends were trimmed by 6 bases and 8 bases, with 19 bases remaining between them. CDR3 length: 14 amino acids. CDR3 amino acids: CSVRGAGEGEKLFF. CDR3 bases: TGCAGCGTCAGAGGTGCAGGGGAAGGAGAAAAACTGTTTTTT.

Regarding this clonotype: A junction end diverges from the germline sequence, so it may reflect a read error. Here the CDR3 DNA reads TGTGCCTGCAGGTACCTTACCGGGACTAGCGGGATCCTCTACAATGAGCAGTTCTTC. Residues: CACRYLTGTSGILYNEQFF. The chain joins TRBV12-3 or TRBV12-4 to TRBJ2-1, with 13 nucleotides matching TRBD2. The CDR3 length is 19 residues.

This chain joins TRBV24-1 and TRBJ2-5, with TRBD2 identical over 9 bases. The CDR3 is 15 residues long. Germline lookup yields CDR1 KGHDR and CDR2 SFDVKD. V trimming: 4 bases; J trimming: 1 base; junction bases outside the gene matches: 3. Written as DNA, the CDR3 is TGTGCCACCAGTGACCAGGGACTAGCCCAAGAGACCCAGTACTTC. This gives the protein CATSDQGLAQETQYF.

V gene TRBV6-1 combines with J gene TRBJ2-7; 8 nucleotides agree with TRBD1. Losses at the gene ends were 10 bases for V and 5 bases for J; bases not matched to a gene: 10. The CDR3 length is 13 residues. Looked up from germline, CDR1 is MNHNS and CDR2 is SASEGT. CDR3 amino acids: CATWDRTRHEQYF. Written as DNA, the CDR3 is TGTGCCACCTGGGACAGGACGCGCCACGAGCAGTACTTC.

This clonotype was observed a few times. V gene TRBV29-1 combines with J gene TRBJ1-2; D possibly corresponds to TRBD1 (5 bases). The germline V gene has CDR1 SQVTM and CDR2 ANQGSEA. Trimming shortened V by 4 bases and J by 14 bases, and 26 bases separated the two germline ends. The CDR3 runs 14 residues. CDR3 in DNA: TGCAGCGTTGCAGGGCGGTTGGACCGAGTCCGCCAGACCTTC. Translated, it gives CSVAGRLDRVRQTF.

This chain joins TRBV6-6 and TRBJ2-1; D remains unclear. Germline lookup yields CDR1 MNHNY and CDR2 SVGAGI (reference sequence). V lost 0 bases and J lost 9, with 9 bases in between. The CDR3 totals 13 residues. In nucleotides, the CDR3 is TGTGCCAGCAGTTACTCGGGGATTACTGAGCAGTTCTTC. It yields the protein CASSYSGITEQFF.

The chain uses TRBV2 and TRBJ1-2; 7 nucleotides agree with TRBD1. The CDR3 length is 14 residues. Germline V gene sequence: CDR1 SNHLY, CDR2 FYNNEI. V was clipped by 6 bases and J by 8 bases; unmatched bases: 12. The CDR3 sequence: CASRSTGIQGGYTF. In nucleotides, the CDR3 is TGTGCCAGCAGGTCGACAGGAATACAGGGGGGCTACACCTTC.

The chain uses TRBV5-1 and TRBJ2-2, with TRBD2 matching over 13 bases. Trimming cost V 4 bases and J 4 bases; bases outside gene matches: 4. The CDR3 has 16 amino acids. CDR1 is SGHRS, CDR2 YFSETQ, per germline. The CDR3 here is CASSLGTSGITGELFF. CDR3 DNA sequence: TGCGCCAGCAGCCTGGGGACTAGCGGGATCACCGGGGAGCTGTTTTTT.

This clonotype was observed a handful of times. The DNA of the CDR3 is TGCGCCAGTGCCCCGGGACAGGTCAGCACAGATACGCAGTATTTT. Translation gives CASAPGQVSTDTQYF. V and J are TRBV5-1 and TRBJ2-3; 8 nucleotides match TRBD1. This CDR3 has 15 residues. V gave up 8 bases and J gave up 0 bases; unmatched junction bases: 8. The germline CDR1 and CDR2 sequences are SGHRS and YFSETQ.

This clonotype was picked up a small number of times. The chain links TRBV18 to TRBJ1-1, with a tentative D call TRBD1 (6 bases). Germline V gives CDR1 KGHSH, CDR2 LQKENI. CDR3 size: 13 residues. V lost 5 bases, J lost 4 bases, and 11 bases lay in between. CDR3 sequence reads: CASSSGRGTEAFF. CDR3 coding DNA: TGTGCCAGCTCATCCGGCAGGGGCACTGAAGCTTTCTTT.

This clonotype showed up just a few times. The chain recombines TRBV27 with TRBJ2-7; D possibly corresponds to TRBD1 (6 bases). Germline V gene sequence: CDR1 MNHEY, CDR2 SMNVEV (reference sequence). Trimming took off 6 bases at V and 6 bases at J, with 15 bases between the two ends. The CDR3 has 13 amino acids. CDR3 residues: CASRDNRVTEQYF. CDR3 bases: TGTGCCAGCAGGGACAACAGGGTTACCGAGCAGTACTTC.

This clonotype was seen a few times. The V and J genes are TRBV5-1 and TRBJ2-7, with D possibly being TRBD1 (6 bases). The germline V and J ends were trimmed by 4 bases and 1 base, with 15 bases remaining between them. The CDR3 length is 15 residues. The germline V gene encodes CDR1 SGHRS and CDR2 YFSETQ. CDR3 sequence reads: CASSLVPDSSYEQYV. The CDR3 DNA reads TGCGCCAGCAGCCTTGTGCCGGACAGTTCCTACGAGCAGTACGTC.